This T cell receptor (beta chain) emerged from a study of blood T cell repertoires in COVID-19. Looking at the study overall: Donors in the United States, Italy and Spain gave samples during acute or convalescent COVID-19.

The assay was immunoSEQ multiplex PCR, and TCRdb's table has in-frame clones only and misses some. The sample includes over 200,000 clones, 85% of them seen just once. Cohort assignment relied on participant-reported clinical history. Source material: PBMCs or T cells enriched from blood (not recorded which). This receptor was taken from a man aged 35 to 55 who had recovered from COVID-19.

This CDR3 reads CAIRSQGNTEAFF. The CDR3 DNA reads as TGTGCCATCCGAAGCCAGGGGAACACTGAAGCTTTCTTT. The genes are TRBV27 and TRBJ1-1; perhaps TRBD1 as D (5 bases). The germline V gene encodes CDR1 MNHEY and CDR2 SMNVEV (reference sequence). V was shortened by 10 bases and J by 1 base, with 13 bases between the two germline ends. The CDR3 length is 13 residues.